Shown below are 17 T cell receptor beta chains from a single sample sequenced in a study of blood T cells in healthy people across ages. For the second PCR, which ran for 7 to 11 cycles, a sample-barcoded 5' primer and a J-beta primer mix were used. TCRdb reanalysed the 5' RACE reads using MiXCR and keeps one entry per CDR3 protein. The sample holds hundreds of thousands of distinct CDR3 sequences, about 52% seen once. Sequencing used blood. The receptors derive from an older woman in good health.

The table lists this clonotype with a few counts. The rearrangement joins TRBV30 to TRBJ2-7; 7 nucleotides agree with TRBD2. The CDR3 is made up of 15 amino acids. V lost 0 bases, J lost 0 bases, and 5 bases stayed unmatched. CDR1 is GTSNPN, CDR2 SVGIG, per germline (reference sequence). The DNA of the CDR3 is TGTGCCTGGAGTGTACCTAGACTAGCCTCCTACGAGCAGTACTTC. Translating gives CAWSVPRLASYEQYF.

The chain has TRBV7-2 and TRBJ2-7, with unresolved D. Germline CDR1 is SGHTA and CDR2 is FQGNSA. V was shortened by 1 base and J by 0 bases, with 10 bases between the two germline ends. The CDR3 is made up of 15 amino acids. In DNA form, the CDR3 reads TGTGCCAGCAGCTTAGGCGGCTACAGCTCCTACGAGCAGTACTTC. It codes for CASSLGGYSSYEQYF.

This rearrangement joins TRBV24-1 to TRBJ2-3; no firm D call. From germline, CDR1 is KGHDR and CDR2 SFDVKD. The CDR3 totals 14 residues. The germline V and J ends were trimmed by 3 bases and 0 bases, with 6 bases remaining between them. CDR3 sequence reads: CATSDTASTDTQYF. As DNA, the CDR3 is TGTGCCACCAGTGATACTGCTAGCACAGATACGCAGTATTTT.

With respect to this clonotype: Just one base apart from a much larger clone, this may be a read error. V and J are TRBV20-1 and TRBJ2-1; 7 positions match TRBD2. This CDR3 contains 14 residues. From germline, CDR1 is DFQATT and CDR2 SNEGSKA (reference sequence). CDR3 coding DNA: TGCAACGGGGCCGGCGCGGGAGAAGGTAATGAGCAGTTCTTC. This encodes CNGAGAGEGNEQFF.

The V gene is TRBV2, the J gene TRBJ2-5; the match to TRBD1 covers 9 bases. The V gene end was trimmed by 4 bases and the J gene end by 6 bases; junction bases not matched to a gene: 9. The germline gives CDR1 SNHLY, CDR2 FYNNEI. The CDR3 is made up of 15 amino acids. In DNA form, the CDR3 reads TGTGCCAGCAGTGTGCTTGGGACAGGGAAACAGACCCAGTACTTC. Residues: CASSVLGTGKQTQYF.

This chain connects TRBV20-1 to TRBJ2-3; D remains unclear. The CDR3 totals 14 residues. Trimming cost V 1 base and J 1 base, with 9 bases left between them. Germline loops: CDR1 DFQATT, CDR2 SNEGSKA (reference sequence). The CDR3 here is CSARVAAGTDTQYF. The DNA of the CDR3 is TGCAGTGCTAGAGTTGCGGCCGGCACAGATACGCAGTATTTT.

The CDR3 reads CASSFSTTGGTEAFF. The DNA for the CDR3 is TGTGCCAGCAGCTTCTCCACGACAGGGGGGACTGAAGCTTTCTTT. This chain uses TRBV7-9 with TRBJ1-1, with 9 bases matching TRBD1. Germline CDR1 reads SEHNR; CDR2 reads FQNEAQ (reference sequence). The CDR3 is 15 residues long. The J segment lost 5 bases and the V segment lost 3 bases, leaving 7 bases of the junction unmatched.

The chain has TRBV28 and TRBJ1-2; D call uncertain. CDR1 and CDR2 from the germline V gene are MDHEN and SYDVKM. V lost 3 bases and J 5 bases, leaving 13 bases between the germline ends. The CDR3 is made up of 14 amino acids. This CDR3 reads CASSFGGFGYGYTF. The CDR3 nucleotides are TGTGCCAGCAGTTTCGGAGGGTTCGGGTATGGCTACACCTTC.

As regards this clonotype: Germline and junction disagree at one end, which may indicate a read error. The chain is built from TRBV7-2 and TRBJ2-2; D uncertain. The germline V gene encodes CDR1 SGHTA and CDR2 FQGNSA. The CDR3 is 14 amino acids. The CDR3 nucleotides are TGTGCCGGCAGGATGCCAGCGAACACCGGGGAGCTGTTTTTT. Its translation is CAGRMPANTGELFF. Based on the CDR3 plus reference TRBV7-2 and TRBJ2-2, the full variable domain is GAGVSQSPSNKVTEKGKDVELRCDPISGHTALYWYRQSLGQGLEFLIYFQGNSAPDKSGLPSDRFSAERTGGSVSTLTIQRTQQEDSAVYLCAGRMPANTGELFFGEGSRLTVL.

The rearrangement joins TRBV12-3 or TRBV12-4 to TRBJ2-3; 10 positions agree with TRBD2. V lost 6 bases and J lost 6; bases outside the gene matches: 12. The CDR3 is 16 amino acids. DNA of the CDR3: TGTGCCAGCAGCCCCCGGAGCGGGGGGGCCTCTGATACGCAGTATTTT. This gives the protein CASSPRSGGASDTQYF.

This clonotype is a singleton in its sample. CDR3 bases: TGTGCCACCAAAACCGGGACAGGGGGCTTCAATGAGCAGTACTTC. Residues: CATKTGTGGFNEQYF. The chain uses TRBV24-1 and TRBJ2-1, with 12 bases fitting TRBD1. Gene TRBJ2-7 matches the end of the DNA better, so the J call may be wrong. The CDR3 runs 15 residues. Per the germline V gene, CDR1 is KGHDR and CDR2 is SFDVKD.

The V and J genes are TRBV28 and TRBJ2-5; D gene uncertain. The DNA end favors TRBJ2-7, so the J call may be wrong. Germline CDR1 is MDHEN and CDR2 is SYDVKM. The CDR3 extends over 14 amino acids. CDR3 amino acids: CASIDGSNAYEQYF. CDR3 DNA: TGTGCCAGCATAGACGGCAGCAACGCCTACGAGCAGTACTTC.

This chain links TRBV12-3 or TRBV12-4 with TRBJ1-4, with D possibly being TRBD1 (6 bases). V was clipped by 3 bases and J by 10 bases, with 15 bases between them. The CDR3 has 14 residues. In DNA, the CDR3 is TGTGCCAGCAGTTTGGGGGGCGGTAGGGGAAAACTGTTTTTT. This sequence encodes CASSLGGGRGKLFF.

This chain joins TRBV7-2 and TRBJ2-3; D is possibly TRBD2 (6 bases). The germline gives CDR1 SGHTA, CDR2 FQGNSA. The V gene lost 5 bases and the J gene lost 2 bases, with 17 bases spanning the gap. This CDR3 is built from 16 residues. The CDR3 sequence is CASSARDWSNTDTQYF. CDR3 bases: TGTGCCAGCAGCGCCCGGGACTGGAGTAACACAGATACGCAGTATTTT.

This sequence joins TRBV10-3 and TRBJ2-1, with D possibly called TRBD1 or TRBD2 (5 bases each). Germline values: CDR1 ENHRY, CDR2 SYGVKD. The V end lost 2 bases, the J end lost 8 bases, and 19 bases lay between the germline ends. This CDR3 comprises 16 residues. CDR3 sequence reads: CAISEEGTPLDYEQFF. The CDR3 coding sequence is TGTGCCATCAGTGAGGAGGGGACCCCCCTAGACTATGAGCAGTTCTTC.

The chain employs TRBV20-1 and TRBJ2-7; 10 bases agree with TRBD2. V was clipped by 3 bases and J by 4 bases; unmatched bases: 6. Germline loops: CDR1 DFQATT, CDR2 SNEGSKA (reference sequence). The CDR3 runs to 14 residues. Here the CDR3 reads CSARQSGRVYEQYF. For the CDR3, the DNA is TGCAGTGCTAGGCAGAGCGGGAGGGTTTACGAGCAGTACTTC.

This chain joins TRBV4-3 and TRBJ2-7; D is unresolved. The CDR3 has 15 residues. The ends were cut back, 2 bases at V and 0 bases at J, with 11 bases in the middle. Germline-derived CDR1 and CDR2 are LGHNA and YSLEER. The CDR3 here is CASSQNARSSYEQYF. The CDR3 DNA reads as TGCGCCAGCAGCCAAAACGCGAGAAGCTCCTACGAGCAGTACTTC.